Listed here are 17 T cell receptor beta chains from one sample, sequenced in a study of T cell repertoires in cytomegalovirus infection. TCRdb called the reads again in MiXCR, with one record for every CDR3 protein. The sample carries about 310,000 distinct CDR3 sequences, roughly 25% recorded once. Their recognized antigens are unknown. Sequenced here: cultured PBMCs, sampled from culture after CMV antigen stimulation. The receptors come from a human donor in good health (CMV status not recorded). Some clones in this sample may be carry-over from other donors' samples.

This clonotype came up many times. The chain recombines TRBV7-2 with TRBJ1-2, with D possibly TRBD1 on 5 matching bases. Germline V CDR1 and CDR2: SGHTA, FQGNSA. Trimming removed 7 bases from V and 6 bases from J, with 15 bases in between. This CDR3 has 13 residues. CDR3 loop: CASTLPGGNGYTF. The CDR3 DNA reads as TGTGCCAGCACCCTACCCGGGGGGAATGGCTACACCTTC.

This clonotype was recorded a few times. The chain combines TRBV12-3 or TRBV12-4 with TRBJ2-3; D perhaps matches TRBD1 (5 bases). The CDR3 length is 15 residues. Trimming removed 7 bases from V and 0 bases from J, with 14 bases in between. CDR3 coding DNA: TGTGCCAGCACCCTAGGGGTTCCTAGCACAGATACGCAGTATTTT. Protein: CASTLGVPSTDTQYF.

In this sample, this clonotype turned up many times. The J gene is TRBJ2-6, the V gene TRBV12-5, with a tentative D call TRBD2 (5 bases). The V gene lost 6 bases and the J gene lost 1 base, with 16 bases spanning the gap. The CDR3 is made up of 17 amino acids. Germline V gene lookup returns CDR1 LGHNT and CDR2 FRNRAP. The CDR3 DNA is TGTGCTAGTGGACTGGACTTTCCCTCTTCTGGGGCCAACGTCCTGACTTTC. It is translated as CASGLDFPSSGANVLTF.

The chain uses TRBV29-1 and TRBJ1-1; D is unresolved. CDR3 length equals 13 residues. The germline V gene has CDR1 SQVTM and CDR2 ANQGSEA. V was trimmed by 6 bases and J by 3 bases, leaving 14 bases between them. The CDR3 loop is CSVAPSGYTEAFF. CDR3 bases: TGCAGCGTGGCCCCCTCGGGGTACACTGAAGCTTTCTTT.

This clonotype has only a few counts. The rearrangement uses TRBV7-8 and TRBJ2-1, with no clear D. Germline V lookup: CDR1 SGHVS, CDR2 FQNEAQ. The CDR3 has 12 residues. The germline V and J ends were trimmed by 5 bases and 6 bases, with 8 bases remaining between them. The CDR3 spells CASSHSRNEQFF. In DNA form, the CDR3 reads TGTGCCAGCAGCCATAGCCGCAATGAGCAGTTCTTC.

This clonotype was counted a few times. The V and J genes are TRBV12-3 or TRBV12-4 and TRBJ1-1, with no clear D. V shed 7 bases and J shed 0 bases, with 12 bases lying between them. This CDR3 has 14 residues. Written as DNA, the CDR3 is TGTGCCAGCAAATTCGGTTCCCTGAACACTGAAGCTTTCTTT. Protein product: CASKFGSLNTEAFF.

The chain is built from TRBV10-3 and TRBJ2-2, with TRBD1 as a possible D gene (6 bases). V lost 6 bases, J lost 2 bases, and 16 bases lay in between. The length of the CDR3 is 16 residues. Per germline, CDR1 ENHRY and CDR2 SYGVKD. Written as DNA, the CDR3 is TGTGCCATCAGCGCACCCCCGACAGGCAACACCGGGGAGCTGTTTTTT. Translated: CAISAPPTGNTGELFF.

This clonotype was seen many times. The genes are TRBV7-2 and TRBJ1-2; a possible D gene is TRBD1 (5 bases). Germline V gene lookup returns CDR1 SGHTA and CDR2 FQGNSA. With 10 bases removed from V and 5 bases from J, the gap between germline ends came to 14 bases. This CDR3 has 12 residues. CDR3 sequence reads: CANRDGRYGYTF. CDR3 coding DNA: TGTGCCAATAGGGACGGCCGATATGGCTACACCTTC. The full variable domain, rest sourced from reference TRBV7-2 and TRBJ1-2, is GAGVSQSPSNKVTEKGKDVELRCDPISGHTALYWYRQSLGQGLEFLIYFQGNSAPDKSGLPSDRFSAERTGGSVSTLTIQRTQQEDSAVYLCANRDGRYGYTFGSGTRLTVV.

The CDR3 sequence is CASSEVNEQFF. In DNA, the CDR3 is TGTGCCAGCAGTGAGGTAAATGAGCAGTTCTTC. The chain carries TRBV7-2 and TRBJ2-1; no firm D call. Trimming took 6 bases from V and 7 from J, leaving 7 bases between them. The CDR3 length is 11 residues. Germline CDR1 and CDR2: SGHTA and FQGNSA. Supplemented by reference TRBV7-2 and TRBJ2-1, the full variable domain reads GAGVSQSPSNKVTEKGKDVELRCDPISGHTALYWYRQSLGQGLEFLIYFQGNSAPDKSGLPSDRFSAERTGGSVSTLTIQRTQQEDSAVYLCASSEVNEQFFGPGTRLTVL.

V and J are TRBV19 and TRBJ1-5; D unresolved. Germline V lookup: CDR1 LNHDA, CDR2 SQIVND (reference sequence). The V end lost 5 bases, the J end lost 3 bases, and 8 bases lay between the germline ends. The length of the CDR3 is 13 residues. The DNA of the CDR3 is TGTGCCAGTAGTGGCCAGAACAATCAGCCCCAGCATTTT. Translation gives CASSGQNNQPQHF.

This rearrangement joins TRBV2 to TRBJ2-1; 16 bases align to TRBD2. V was clipped by 6 bases and J by 3 bases; unmatched bases: 5. CDR1 and CDR2 (germline): SNHLY, FYNNEI. CDR3 size: 17 residues. CDR3 protein: CASRGLAGGGIYNEQFF. CDR3 in DNA: TGTGCCAGCAGGGGACTAGCGGGAGGGGGTATCTACAATGAGCAGTTCTTC. Full variable domain (missing parts from reference TRBV2 and TRBJ2-1): EPEVTQTPSHQVTQMGQEVILRCVPISNHLYFYWYRQILGQKVEFLVSFYNNEISEKSEIFDDQFSVERPDGSNFTLKIRSTKLEDSAMYFCASRGLAGGGIYNEQFFGPGTRLTVL.

The chain uses TRBV4-2 and TRBJ2-3; D is unclear. The length of the CDR3 is 17 residues. Germline V gives CDR1 LGHNA, CDR2 YNFKEQ. V dropped 4 bases and J dropped 0 bases, with 17 bases sitting between them. CDR3 amino acids: CASSLRASVASTDTQYF. CDR3 bases: TGTGCCAGCAGCCTAAGGGCCAGCGTCGCTAGCACAGATACGCAGTATTTT.

The chain combines TRBV7-2 with TRBJ1-6; TRBD1 might be the D (6 bases). Germline V CDR1 and CDR2: SGHTA, FQGNSA. CDR3 length equals 16 residues. V was cut by 0 bases and J by 10 bases, with 16 bases left in between. For the CDR3, the DNA is TGTGCCAGCAGCTTAGCGTCTGCAGGGGTTGGCTCACCCCTCCACTTT. Translated, it gives CASSLASAGVGSPLHF.

This clonotype was observed a handful of times. V is TRBV7-2 and J is TRBJ2-2; D is unclear. This CDR3 spans 19 amino acids. Germline V gene data show CDR1 as SGHTA and CDR2 as FQGNSA. The V end was cut by 4 bases, the J end by 9 bases, with 30 bases between. CDR3 amino acids: CASSSTISGLSGWHRELFF. CDR3 nucleotide sequence: TGTGCCAGCAGCTCCACTATCAGTGGGCTATCTGGGTGGCACCGGGAGCTGTTTTTT.

The chain recombines TRBV5-1 with TRBJ2-7; TRBD2 agrees at 7 bases. The junction had 6 bases not matched to a gene; V was cut back by 3 bases and J by 6 bases. The CDR3 contains 13 residues. In germline, CDR1 is SGHRS, CDR2 YFSETQ. The chain's CDR3 is CASSSEGGLEQYF. The CDR3 nucleotides are TGCGCCAGCAGCTCGGAGGGAGGGCTCGAGCAGTACTTC.

This clonotype was counted only a few times. The V and J genes are TRBV4-1 and TRBJ1-4, with no clear D. Germline V CDR1 and CDR2: MGHRA, YSYEKL. This CDR3 contains 15 residues. V was cut by 3 bases and J by 4 bases, with 12 bases left in between. The CDR3 loop is CASSQARQFNEKLFF. The CDR3 DNA reads as TGCGCCAGCAGCCAGGCTAGGCAGTTTAATGAAAAACTGTTTTTT.

J is TRBJ2-2 and V is TRBV19, with TRBD2 identical over 7 bases. V lost 5 bases to trimming and J lost 6 bases; unmatched junction nucleotides: 15. This CDR3 has 17 amino acids. Germline CDR1 reads LNHDA; CDR2 reads SQIVND (reference sequence). The CDR3 DNA follows: TGTGCCAGTAGTGGCCCGGTGAGGGCGGGAGTAGCCGGGGAGCTGTTTTTT. Translating gives CASSGPVRAGVAGELFF.